This T cell receptor (beta chain) emerged from a study of cytomegalovirus exposure and HLA in healthy donors. Study-level findings and limits: Upon later analysis, HLA-associated TCR beta chains proved more clonally expanded than other, equally common chains.

A note on this clone: What it binds is not known.

Per germline, CDR1 LGHNT and CDR2 FRNRAP. The V end lost 6 bases, the J end lost 1 base, and 15 bases lay between the germline ends. CDR3 length: 15 amino acids. Both 60 Vbeta primers and 13 Jbeta primers went into the PCR. The protocol was immunoSEQ multiplex PCR, while the TCRdb copy is restricted to in-frame clones and leaves out a portion. The sample includes about 190,000 clones, around nine tenths of them seen just once. This chain connects TRBV12-5 to TRBJ2-5; a weak D match, TRBD1 (5 bases). The receptor was isolated from a woman under 30 in good health and CMV-seronegative. What was sequenced was PBMCs. The CDR3 DNA sequence: TGTGCTAGTGGAACCTTCCGTGACAGCCAAGAGACCCAGTACTTC. Its protein product is CASGTFRDSQETQYF. Full variable domain (missing parts from reference TRBV12-5 and TRBJ2-5): DARVTQTPRHKVTEMGQEVTMRCQPILGHNTVFWYRQTMMQGLELLAYFRNRAPLDDSGMPKDRFSAEMPDATLATLKIQPSEPRDSAVYFCASGTFRDSQETQYFGPGTRLLVL.